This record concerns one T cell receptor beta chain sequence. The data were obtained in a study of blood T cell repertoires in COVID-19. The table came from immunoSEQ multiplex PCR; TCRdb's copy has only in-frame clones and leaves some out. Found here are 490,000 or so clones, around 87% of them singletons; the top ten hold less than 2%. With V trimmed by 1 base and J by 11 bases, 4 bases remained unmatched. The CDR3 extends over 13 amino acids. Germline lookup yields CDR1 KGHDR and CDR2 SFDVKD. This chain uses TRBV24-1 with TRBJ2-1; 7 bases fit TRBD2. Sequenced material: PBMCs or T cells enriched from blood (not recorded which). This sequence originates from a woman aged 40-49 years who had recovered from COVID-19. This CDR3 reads CATSDFGGSKQFF. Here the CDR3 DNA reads TGTGCCACCAGTGATTTTGGCGGGAGTAAGCAGTTCTTC.